This note documents a single T cell receptor beta chain sequence. Authors' processing steps: Nucleated cell counts were estimated from reference gene primer amplification. The assay was immunoSEQ multiplex PCR, and TCRdb's table has in-frame clones only and misses some. The V and J calls and clone size were taken over from that table, and D and trimming were inferred from the DNA. This table holds 130,000 to 150,000 clones, around 79% found once. Germline loops: CDR1 SQVTM, CDR2 ANQGSEA. Trimming took off 7 bases at V and 4 bases at J, with 16 bases between the two ends. This CDR3 comprises 14 residues. The record originates from a study of blood T cell repertoires in COVID-19. At the level of the study: Samples came from the United States, Italy and Spain, spanning acute and convalescent COVID-19. T cells, B-cell-depleted T cells, or PBMCs supplied cDNA or gDNA.

The chain employs TRBV29-1 and TRBJ2-2; TRBD1 is a possible D gene (6 bases). This clonotype originated in a man aged 55 to 70 with acute or convalescent COVID-19. Source material: peripheral blood. CDR3 nucleotide sequence: TGCAGCGGGGGAACAGGGACGAGCACCGGGGAGCTGTTTTTT. Translation: CSGGTGTSTGELFF.